The 7 T cell receptor beta chains below come from one sample, sequenced in a study of spatial heterogeneity in lung cancer (dated by TCRdb to about 2019). This specimen's time point label, interpreted: sample taken at primary tumor resection. Without any cell sorting, TCR sequencing was performed on whole RNA extracted either from tumor and nontumor lung tissue or from cryopreserved PBMC samples. Library method: 5' RACE. The sequencer was a NextSeq 500. TCRdb trimmed the raw reads at Q25, called clones with MiXCR and kept productive beta chains. For every CDR3 protein sequence, its rows merge into one entry that carries the most common genes and DNA. Across this sample there are about 12,000 distinct CDR3 sequences, with approximately 6.2% seen only once. The top ten constitute under 13% of the sample. Sequences were derived from normal lung tissue next to the tumor, sampled at surgery. Receptors originate from a male donor with early-stage non-small cell lung cancer.

The table lists this clonotype with many counts. This beta chain turned up in a library designed for alpha chains; as an off-target read, its abundance says little. Written as DNA, the CDR3 is TGCGCCAGCACTCCGGACAGGGAGCCCTACGAGCAGTACTTC. Protein product: CASTPDREPYEQYF. V and J are TRBV5-1 and TRBJ2-7, with 8 bases identical to TRBD1. V gave up 6 bases and J gave up 2 bases; unmatched junction bases: 7. CDR1 SGHRS and CDR2 YFSETQ come from the germline V gene. The CDR3 contains 14 residues.

At least ten counts were recorded for this clonotype. Little can be read into the size of this beta chain, an off-target read in a library designed for alpha chains. Written as DNA, the CDR3 is TGTGCCATCAGTGAAACAGGGGGTTTGGCTCAGCCCCAGCATTTT. It is translated as CAISETGGLAQPQHF. V is TRBV10-3 and J is TRBJ1-5; TRBD1 matches 8 bases. The CDR3 is made up of 15 amino acids. The trim removed 3 bases at V and 6 bases at J, leaving 7 bases unmatched. CDR1 is ENHRY, CDR2 SYGVKD, per germline.

This clonotype was seen at least ten times. This beta chain is an unintended read in a library built for alpha chains; its size means little. The chain is built from TRBV28 and TRBJ2-6, with D tentatively TRBD1 (6 bases). Germline V gene data show CDR1 as MDHEN and CDR2 as SYDVKM. Trimming removed 4 bases at V and 4 bases at J, with 11 bases between. This CDR3 comprises 15 residues. The CDR3 spells CASSSTGNGANVLTF. The CDR3 coding sequence is TGTGCCAGCAGTTCTACAGGGAACGGGGCCAACGTCCTGACTTTC.

This clonotype came up many times. This beta chain slipped into a library made for alpha chains as a stray read, so its size is not meaningful. The genes are TRBV7-2 and TRBJ2-3, with TRBD2 matching 8 bases. J gave up 2 bases and V 3 bases, and 13 bases lay outside the gene matches. Germline V CDR1 and CDR2: SGHTA, FQGNSA. The CDR3 is made up of 18 amino acids. CDR3: CASSFLRTTSVYTDTQYF. CDR3 DNA sequence: TGTGCCAGCAGCTTTCTACGGACGACTAGCGTATACACAGATACGCAGTATTTT.

By sample share, this clonotype is medium-sized. Being off target in a library aimed at alpha chains, this beta chain has a size of little meaning. The V gene is TRBV29-1, the J gene TRBJ1-2; D is unresolved. The CDR3 totals 11 residues. V lost 3 bases and J 2 bases, leaving 4 bases between the germline ends. CDR1 is SQVTM, CDR2 ANQGSEA, per germline. The DNA of the CDR3 is TGCAGCGTTGAGGAGAACTATGGCTACACCTTC. Amino acids: CSVEENYGYTF.

This clonotype occurred a few times. This beta chain lies outside the target of a library built for alpha chains; its clone size means little. This chain's CDR3 is CASSFRQRLDNNEQFF. In DNA, the CDR3 is TGCGCCAGCAGCTTTCGACAGAGGTTGGATAACAATGAGCAGTTCTTC. The J gene is TRBJ2-1, the V gene TRBV4-1; a possible D gene is TRBD1 (5 bases). The CDR3 is 16 residues long. CDR1 and CDR2 (germline): MGHRA, YSYEKL. Trimming took 5 bases from V and 5 from J, leaving 19 bases between them.

The sample holds a few counts of this clonotype. Little can be read into the size of this beta chain, an off-target read in a library designed for alpha chains. The chain links TRBV5-5 to TRBJ1-5; D call uncertain. Trimming took off 1 base at V and 3 bases at J, with 8 bases between the two ends. Per the germline V gene, CDR1 is SGHKS and CDR2 is YYEKEE (reference sequence). The CDR3 sequence is 14 residues long. CDR3 sequence reads: CASSLRADNQPQHF. CDR3 nucleotides: TGTGCCAGCAGCTTGAGGGCAGACAATCAGCCCCAGCATTTT.